This T cell receptor (beta chain) originates from a study of cytomegalovirus exposure and HLA in healthy donors. Study results and caveats: There were three CMV-associated chains whose specificity for CMV antigens was confirmed in vitro. Among TCR sequences, most were rare, though some public TCRs appeared in many donors.

The validation cohort, a group of roughly 120 subjects, included the donors and was separate from the roughly 700-subject first cohort. The method was immunoSEQ multiplex PCR; TCRdb's version includes in-frame clones alone and lacks a portion of them. The table records about 200,000 clones, approximately 87% of them present only once. About this clone: Its antigen is undetermined.

In germline, CDR1 is LNHDA, CDR2 SQIVND (reference sequence). The V gene end was trimmed by 4 bases and the J gene end by 6 bases; junction bases not matched to a gene: 6. The CDR3 extends over 15 amino acids. The genes are TRBV19 and TRBJ1-5; TRBD1 aligns across 10 bases. Material for sequencing was PBMCs. The TCR was taken from a woman between 18 and 29 years old in good health and CMV-seronegative. The CDR3 here is CASSTPRTGGQPQHF. In nucleotides, the CDR3 is TGTGCCAGTAGTACTCCCAGGACAGGGGGTCAGCCCCAGCATTTT.